These 24 T cell receptor beta chains were sequenced from one sample in a study of T cell clonotyping in hematopoietic cell transplantation. Using immunoSEQ multiplex PCR, the repertoire was profiled, and TCRdb retains in-frame clones only, with some absent. Of about 29,000 clones in the sample, roughly nine tenths were seen once. The material sequenced was PBMCs, taken 100 days after allogeneic stem cell transplant. Receptors were obtained from a female patient in her fifties or sixties who had an allogeneic stem cell transplant from a related donor, so the T cells may come from the graft donor. Some clones in this sample may be carry-over from other donors' samples.

The chain employs TRBV30 and TRBJ1-5, with D possibly being TRBD1 (5 bases). Germline loops: CDR1 GTSNPN, CDR2 SVGIG (reference sequence). V lost 0 bases to trimming and J lost 5 bases, with 8 bases between them. The CDR3 covers 13 residues. In DNA, the CDR3 is TGTGCCTGGAGTGTACGGGGGGATCAGCCCCAGCATTTT. Translation: CAWSVRGDQPQHF.

The chain recombines TRBV5-1 with TRBJ2-1, with D tentatively TRBD2 (5 bases). The V gene lost 7 bases and the J gene lost 6 bases, with 17 bases spanning the gap. Germline-derived CDR1 and CDR2 are SGHRS and YFSETQ. The CDR3 runs to 14 residues. DNA for the CDR3: TGCGCCAGCTTCCCGCCGGGATTGGGCAATGAGCAGTTCTTC. This sequence encodes CASFPPGLGNEQFF.

This clone was counted a single time. The chain uses TRBV4-3 and TRBJ1-5; D unresolved. The V gene lost 1 base and the J gene lost 2 bases, with 6 bases spanning the gap. The CDR3 has 14 residues. CDR1 LGHNA and CDR2 YSLEER come from the germline V gene. The CDR3 coding sequence is TGCGCCAGCAGCCAAGGAACAGGCAATCAGCCCCAGCATTTT. As protein: CASSQGTGNQPQHF.

The chain recombines TRBV7-9 with TRBJ1-1; 10 bases are a match to TRBD1. Trimming cost V 4 bases and J 1 base; bases outside gene matches: 3. The CDR3 runs to 15 residues. The germline CDR1 and CDR2 sequences are SEHNR and FQNEAQ (reference sequence). This CDR3 reads CASSSRQGANTEAFF. CDR3 DNA sequence: TGTGCCAGCAGCTCACGACAGGGGGCGAACACTGAAGCTTTCTTT.

The J gene is TRBJ2-7, the V gene TRBV6-1; no definite D call. Germline V gives CDR1 MNHNS, CDR2 SASEGT. V gave up 2 bases and J gave up 3 bases, with 5 bases separating them. The CDR3 sequence is 12 residues long. DNA for the CDR3: TGTGCCAGCAGTGAACCCGGCTACGAGCAGTACTTC. Protein product: CASSEPGYEQYF.

The rearrangement links TRBV30 to TRBJ2-3; 8 nucleotides align to TRBD1. This CDR3 spans 15 amino acids. Germline CDR1 is GTSNPN and CDR2 is SVGIG (reference sequence). V lost 4 bases to trimming and J lost 0 bases; unmatched junction nucleotides: 6. For the CDR3, the DNA is TGTGCCTGGATCAGGGGGCCATATAGCACAGATACGCAGTATTTT. This translates into CAWIRGPYSTDTQYF.

The chain is built from TRBV20-1 and TRBJ1-3, with D hard to call. Germline CDR1 DFQATT, CDR2 SNEGSKA (reference sequence). The CDR3 runs to 11 residues. Trimming shortened V by 3 bases and J by 4 bases, and 4 bases separated the two germline ends. The CDR3 sequence is CSASRGNTIYF. The CDR3 DNA reads as TGCAGTGCTAGTCGAGGAAACACCATATATTTT.

V usage is TRBV9 and J usage is TRBJ1-5, with a possible D match to TRBD1 (6 bases). This CDR3 has 16 residues. Germline values: CDR1 SGDLS, CDR2 YYNGEE. V lost 4 bases, J lost 2 bases, and 16 bases lay in between. The CDR3 region has the DNA TGTGCCAGCAGCCCCAGTGGGGGCGCGGGCAATCAGCCCCAGCATTTT. Its protein product is CASSPSGGAGNQPQHF.

The chain employs TRBV6-1 and TRBJ2-3, with D possibly TRBD1 on 5 matching bases. The CDR3 contains 11 residues. Trimming pared 6 bases from V and 6 bases from J, leaving 7 bases between. In germline, CDR1 is MNHNS, CDR2 SASEGT. The CDR3 sequence: CASRRGDTQYF. The DNA of the CDR3 is TGTGCCAGCAGAAGGGGTGATACGCAGTATTTT.

CDR3 sequence reads: CASSVRGPCYGYTF. The CDR3 nucleotides are TGTGCCAGCAGCGTAAGGGGGCCGTGCTATGGCTACACCTTC. V is TRBV9 and J is TRBJ1-2; 7 nucleotides match TRBD1. The germline gives CDR1 SGDLS, CDR2 YYNGEE. The J segment lost 4 bases and the V segment lost 1 base, leaving 4 bases of the junction unmatched. The CDR3 is 14 amino acids.

The chain has TRBV30 and TRBJ2-7; D may be TRBD1 or TRBD2 (5 bases each). Germline loops: CDR1 GTSNPN, CDR2 SVGIG (reference sequence). Trimming pared 0 bases from V and 2 bases from J, leaving 11 bases between. The CDR3 spans 14 residues. CDR3 sequence: CAWSVGVGAYEQYF. For the CDR3, the DNA is TGTGCCTGGAGTGTGGGGGTTGGTGCCTACGAGCAGTACTTC.

In nucleotides, the CDR3 is TGTGCCAGTACCCCAGGAGCGGGGAGGAACACCGGGGAGCTGTTTTTT. Encoded protein: CASTPGAGRNTGELFF. The chain couples TRBV19 to TRBJ2-2; the match to TRBD2 covers 7 bases. Unmatched junction bases numbered 9, after V lost 7 bases and J lost 1 base. Looked up from germline, CDR1 is LNHDA and CDR2 is SQIVND (reference sequence). The CDR3 has 16 amino acids.

This clone ranks as medium-sized. The chain recombines TRBV2 with TRBJ2-2; 7 bases map to TRBD1. V shed 10 bases, J shed 1 base, and the junction held 9 bases outside the gene matches. The V gene's germline CDR1 is SNHLY and CDR2 FYNNEI. The CDR3 has 15 residues. The CDR3 loop reads CATSDRVGNTGELFF. The CDR3 bases are TGTGCCACCTCAGACAGGGTGGGGAACACCGGGGAGCTGTTTTTT.

The CDR3 DNA reads TGTGCCAGCAGCCTAAACCCCGGGACAGGACCCTCCTACGAGCAGTACTTC. It translates to CASSLNPGTGPSYEQYF. The rearrangement links TRBV9 to TRBJ2-7; 8 bases are a match to TRBD1. The CDR3 length is 17 residues. V shed 4 bases, J shed 0 bases, and the junction held 12 bases outside the gene matches. In germline, CDR1 is SGDLS, CDR2 YYNGEE.

This clone was seen only once. The gene calls are TRBV9 and TRBJ2-2; D not resolved. Germline CDR1 is SGDLS and CDR2 is YYNGEE. The CDR3 is 13 amino acids. Deletions cut 3 bases from V and 2 bases from J, with 5 bases between. The chain's CDR3 is CASSASNTGELFF. CDR3 sequence (DNA): TGTGCCAGCAGCGCCAGTAACACCGGGGAGCTGTTTTTT.

The chain carries TRBV14 and TRBJ2-7; 9 bases line up with TRBD1. Germline V gene sequence: CDR1 SGHDN, CDR2 FVKESK. Trimming at V came to 1 base and at J to 2 bases, leaving 0 bases not matched to a gene. The CDR3 sequence is 14 residues long. The CDR3 protein is CASSQGTGAYEQYF. The CDR3 DNA follows: TGTGCCAGCAGCCAAGGGACAGGGGCCTACGAGCAGTACTTC.

This sequence joins TRBV4-1 and TRBJ2-7, with 8 bases fitting TRBD1. The CDR3 has 13 amino acids. V trimming: 4 bases; J trimming: 4 bases; junction bases outside the gene matches: 3. The germline V gene has CDR1 MGHRA and CDR2 YSYEKL. In DNA form, the CDR3 reads TGCGCCAGCAGCCCTTGGACAGGGTACGAGCAGTACTTC. Translation: CASSPWTGYEQYF.

The V and J genes are TRBV9 and TRBJ1-6; possibly TRBD1 for D (6 bases). This CDR3 comprises 16 residues. Trimming took off 2 bases at V and 0 bases at J, with 9 bases between the two ends. The germline gives CDR1 SGDLS, CDR2 YYNGEE. Here the CDR3 DNA reads TGTGCCAGCAGCGTCACAGGGAGCTCCTATAATTCACCCCTCCACTTT. Amino acids: CASSVTGSSYNSPLHF.

The V call is TRBV5-4, the J call TRBJ2-6; D is perhaps TRBD1 or TRBD2 (5 bases each). V was cut by 7 bases and J by 10 bases, with 18 bases left in between. CDR1 and CDR2 from the germline V gene are SGHNT and YYREEE (reference sequence). The CDR3 totals 14 residues. CDR3 in DNA: TGTGCCAGCTCACGCCAGGGTCGGGAAAACGTCCTGACTTTC. Amino acids: CASSRQGRENVLTF.

The chain recombines TRBV7-7 with TRBJ2-5; 9 bases map to TRBD1. The last part of the DNA fits TRBJ2-7 better; the J call may be wrong. The germline CDR1 and CDR2 sequences are SSHAT and FNYEAQ (reference sequence). The CDR3 consists of 15 residues. CDR3 residues: CASSLGYRGPYEQYF. DNA for the CDR3: TGTGCCAGCAGCTTAGGATACAGGGGGCCCTACGAGCAGTACTTC.

The chain uses TRBV19 and TRBJ2-7; a possible D gene is TRBD2 (6 bases). Trimming stripped 7 bases from V and 2 bases from J, with 18 bases between. The CDR3 consists of 15 residues. Per the germline V gene, CDR1 is LNHDA and CDR2 is SQIVND (reference sequence). The CDR3 here is CASTKEGGITYEQYF. The CDR3 nucleotides read TGTGCCAGTACTAAGGAGGGCGGAATCACCTACGAGCAGTACTTC.

This clone occurred once. The rearrangement links TRBV7-2 to TRBJ1-2, with D perhaps TRBD1 (5 bases). Per the germline V gene, CDR1 is SGHTA and CDR2 is FQGNSA. V was cut by 5 bases and J by 4 bases, with 14 bases left in between. The CDR3 is 14 amino acids. CDR3 nucleotide sequence: TGTGCCAGCAGCATTCTGGGGACGACCTATGGCTACACCTTC. This translates into CASSILGTTYGYTF.

The chain uses TRBV7-6 and TRBJ2-7; D gene unclear. The V and J ends lost 5 bases and 0 bases respectively, with 17 bases between them. CDR1 is SGHVS, CDR2 FNYEAQ, per germline. This CDR3 region has 16 residues. The DNA of the CDR3 is TGTGCCAGCAGCCCCAACTGGGGTGGGGACTCCTACGAGCAGTACTTC. Its translation is CASSPNWGGDSYEQYF.

The V and J genes are TRBV13 and TRBJ1-2; 7 bases map to TRBD1. In germline, CDR1 is PRHDT, CDR2 FYEKMQ (reference sequence). V lost 1 base, J lost 6 bases, and 5 bases stayed unmatched. The CDR3 has 14 amino acids. This CDR3 is CASSLDRQGHGYTF. CDR3 DNA sequence: TGTGCCAGCAGCTTAGATCGACAGGGACATGGCTACACCTTC.